This record looks at one T cell receptor (beta chain) sequence and its context. This record belongs to a study of T cells in localized non-small cell lung cancer. TCRdb's table, derived via immunoSEQ multiplex PCR, lists solely in-frame clones and lacks some. The sample lists 70,000 to 75,000 clones; roughly 84% were seen once. Between the trimmed V and J ends, which lost 5 bases and 0 bases, there was a span of 6 bases. Germline V gene data show CDR1 as LNHDA and CDR2 as SQIVND (reference sequence). This CDR3 is built from 13 residues. The source is a female donor older than 55 with stage I lung adenocarcinoma. The rearrangement uses TRBV19 and TRBJ2-3; no firm D call. The sequenced sample was peripheral blood, obtained before any cancer treatment. This chain's CDR3 is CASSDTSTDTQYF. The CDR3 DNA sequence: TGTGCCAGTAGTGACACCAGCACAGATACGCAGTATTTT.